This is a list of T cell receptor beta chains from one sample in a study of CD8 T cells in Susac syndrome. MiXCR, applied by TCRdb to the immunoSEQ multiplex PCR reads, yields one record per CDR3 protein. The sample records about 200,000 distinct CDR3 sequences, around 93% being singletons. The specimen sequenced was CD4+ T cells from PBMCs. These receptor sequences come from a human donor with multiple sclerosis. Each CDR3 is given with its conserved first and last residue. A D gene is named only where the DNA matches it firmly. Size values are once, few and many counts, or a class for expanded clones, and some rows have none.

clone size	V gene	J gene	D gene	CDR3 DNA	CDR3 protein
-	TRBV20-1	TRBJ2-3	-	TGCAGTGCAGACTCCTCAAGCACAGATACGCAGTATTTT	CSADSSSTDTQYF
-	TRBV10-3	TRBJ2-7	TRBD1	TGTGCCATCAGTGATACGGACAGGGAGTCGGCCGAGCAGTACTTC	CAISDTDRESAEQYF
-	TRBV4-2	TRBJ1-2	-	TGTGCCAGCAGCCAAGTCGTCGGCCCTGGTGGCTACACCTTC	CASSQVVGPGGYTF
-	TRBV20-1	TRBJ2-5	TRBD2	TGCAGTGCTTTAGGAGCGGGGGGGGTCGAGACCCAGTACTTC	CSALGAGGVETQYF
-	TRBV7-9	TRBJ1-1	-	TGTGCCAGCAGCTTAGGCTTGGGCACTGAAGCTTTCTTT	CASSLGLGTEAFF
-	TRBV19	TRBJ2-3	-	TGTGCCAGTAGTATAGGATATACGCAGTATTTT	CASSIGYTQYF
-	TRBV29-1	TRBJ2-3	-	TGCAGCGTTGATTCGGGCGGGGGCCTCAGCACAGATACGCAGTATTTT	CSVDSGGGLSTDTQYF
-	TRBV5-6	TRBJ2-7	TRBD1	TGTGCCAGCAGCCTCGTTAGGACAGGGACCCACGAGCAGTACTTC	CASSLVRTGTHEQYF
-	TRBV5-1	TRBJ1-2	-	TGCGCCAGCAGCTTGGGGAACGCGCATGGCTACACCTTC	CASSLGNAHGYTF
-	TRBV20-1	TRBJ2-3	-	TGCAGTGCTAGGGGTTTCAACACAGATACGCAGTATTTT	CSARGFNTDTQYF
few	TRBV7-9	TRBJ2-5	-	TGTGCCAGCAGCGTAGAGCTATTCGGGTCAGAGACCCAGTACTTC	CASSVELFGSETQYF
-	TRBV13	TRBJ1-6	-	TGTGCCAGCAGCTTAAGTTCAGGGTTTAATAATTCACCCCTCCACTTT	CASSLSSGFNNSPLHF
-	TRBV5-4	TRBJ1-1	TRBD1	TGTGCCAGCAGTACCGGGACAGGGGGAGTATGGACTGAAGCTTTCTTT	CASSTGTGGVWTEAFF
once	TRBV20-1	TRBJ2-4	TRBD1	TGCAGTGCTCCCGACAGGGTCGGAAACATTCAGTACTTC	CSAPDRVGNIQYF
-	TRBV20-1	TRBJ1-6	-	TGCAGTGCTACTGCGGGGGGCAATTCACCCCTCCACTTT	CSATAGGNSPLHF
-	TRBV2	TRBJ2-4	-	TGTGCCAGCAGTGAAGCGGGGGTTGGCATTCAGTACTTC	CASSEAGVGIQYF
-	TRBV6-5	TRBJ1-2	-	TGTGCCAGCAGTAATGATTTCACGGCTAACTATGGCTACACCTTC	CASSNDFTANYGYTF
-	TRBV3-1	TRBJ1-6	-	TGTGCCAGCAGCGTGGGCCTACGTTCACCCCTCCACTTT	CASSVGLRSPLHF
-	TRBV29-1	TRBJ1-2	TRBD1	TGCAGCGTGTCGGACAGGTTCTATGGCTACACCTTC	CSVSDRFYGYTF
-	TRBV30	TRBJ2-5	-	TGTGCCTGGAGTGTTGCAGAGACCCAGTACTTC	CAWSVAETQYF
-	TRBV29-1	TRBJ1-1	-	TGCAGCGTTGCCCTAGGGTGGGTCACTGAAGCTTTCTTT	CSVALGWVTEAFF
-	TRBV6-5	TRBJ1-2	TRBD1	TGTGCCAGCAGTCGGGACAGCTCCGGGGGCTACACCTTC	CASSRDSSGGYTF